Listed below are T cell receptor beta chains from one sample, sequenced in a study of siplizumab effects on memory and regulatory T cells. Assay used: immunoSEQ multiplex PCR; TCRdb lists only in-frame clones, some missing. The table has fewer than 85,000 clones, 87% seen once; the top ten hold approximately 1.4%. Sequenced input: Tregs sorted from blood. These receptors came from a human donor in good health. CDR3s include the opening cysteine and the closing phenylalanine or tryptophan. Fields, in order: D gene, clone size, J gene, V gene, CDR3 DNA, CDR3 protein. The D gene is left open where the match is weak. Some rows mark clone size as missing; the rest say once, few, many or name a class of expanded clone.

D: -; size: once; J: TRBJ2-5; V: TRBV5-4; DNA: TGTGCCAGCAGCTTCGTGGGAGAGACCCAGTACTTC; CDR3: CASSFVGETQYF
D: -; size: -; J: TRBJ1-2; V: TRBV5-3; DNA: TGCGCCAGCAGCCAGGGTAACTATGGCTACACCTTC; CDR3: CASSQGNYGYTF
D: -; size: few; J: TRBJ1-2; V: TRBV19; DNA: TGTGCCAGTAGTATGGGGGACTATGGCTACACCTTC; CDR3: CASSMGDYGYTF
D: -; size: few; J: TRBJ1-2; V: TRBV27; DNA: TGTGCCAGCAGTTGGGCATCTCACTATGGCTACACCTTC; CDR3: CASSWASHYGYTF
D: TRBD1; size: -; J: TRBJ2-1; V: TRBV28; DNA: TGTGCCAGCAGTTTATGGGGACAGGGAGGCAATGAGCAGTTCTTC; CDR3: CASSLWGQGGNEQFF
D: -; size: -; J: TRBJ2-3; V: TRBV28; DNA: TGTGCCAGCAGTTCGCCTGGTCGAGGAACAGATACGCAGTATTTT; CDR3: CASSSPGRGTDTQYF
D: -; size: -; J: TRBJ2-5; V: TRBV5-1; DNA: TGCGCCAGCAGCTTGGAGTTCAGTCAAGAGACCCAGTACTTC; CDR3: CASSLEFSQETQYF
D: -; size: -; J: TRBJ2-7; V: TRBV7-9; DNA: TGTGCCAGCCAGGGGGGTGTGTACGAGCAGTACTTC; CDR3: CASQGGVYEQYF
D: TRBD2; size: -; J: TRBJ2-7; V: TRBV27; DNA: TGTGCCAGCAGTTTTCGAACTAGCGGGGGGGCCTACGAGCAGTACTTC; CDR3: CASSFRTSGGAYEQYF
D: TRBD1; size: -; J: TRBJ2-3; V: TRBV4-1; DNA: TGCGCCAGCAGCCAATCAGGGACAGGGGAGGCAGATACGCAGTATTTT; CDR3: CASSQSGTGEADTQYF
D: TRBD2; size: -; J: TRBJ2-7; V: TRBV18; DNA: TGTGCCAGCTCACCACCGTTGGGGGGGGACTACGAGCAGTACTTC; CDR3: CASSPPLGGDYEQYF
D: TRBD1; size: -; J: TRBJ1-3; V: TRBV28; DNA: TGTGCCAGCAGTCGGGACAGGGGTGGAAACACCATATATTTT; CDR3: CASSRDRGGNTIYF
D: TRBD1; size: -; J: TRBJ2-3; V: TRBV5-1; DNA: TGCGCCAGCAGCTTCGGACCCGACAGGGGGACAGATACGCAGTATTTT; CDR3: CASSFGPDRGTDTQYF
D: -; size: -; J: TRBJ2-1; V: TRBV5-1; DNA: TGCGCCAGCAGCTCAGCCGGGGTTCGGTTCTTC; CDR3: CASSSAGVRFF
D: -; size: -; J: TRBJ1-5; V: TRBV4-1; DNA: TGCGCCAGCAGCCTCGCCAAGGGGAGCAATCAGCCCCAGCATTTT; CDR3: CASSLAKGSNQPQHF
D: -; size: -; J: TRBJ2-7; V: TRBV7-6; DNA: TGTGCCAGCAGCTTAGGCCCGGCCGGTCACAGCTACTACGAGCAGTACTTC; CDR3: CASSLGPAGHSYYEQYF
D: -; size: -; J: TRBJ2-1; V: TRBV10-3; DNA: TGTGCCATCAGGAAGGACGGGGACAATGAGCAGTTCTTC; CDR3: CAIRKDGDNEQFF
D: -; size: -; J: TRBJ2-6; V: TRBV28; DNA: TGTGCCAGCAGTTTCTCTCTTCTAGGGTCTGGGGCCAACGTCCTGACTTTC; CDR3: CASSFSLLGSGANVLTF
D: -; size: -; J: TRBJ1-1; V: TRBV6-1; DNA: TGTGCCAGCAGTGAGTTTGTACGATTGAACACTGAAGCTTTCTTT; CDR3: CASSEFVRLNTEAFF
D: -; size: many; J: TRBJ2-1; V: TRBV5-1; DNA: TGCGCCAGCAGACGTAGTTATGAGCAGTTCTTC; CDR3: CASRRSYEQFF
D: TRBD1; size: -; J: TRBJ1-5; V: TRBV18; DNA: TGTGCCAGTCGCGCCGGGACAGGGGGCGCGTTCGCTCAGCCCCAGCATTTT; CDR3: CASRAGTGGAFAQPQHF
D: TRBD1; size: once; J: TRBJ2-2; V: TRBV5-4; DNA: TGTGCCAGCAGCAAGGGACAGGGGGGGTACACCGGGGAGCTGTTTTTT; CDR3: CASSKGQGGYTGELFF
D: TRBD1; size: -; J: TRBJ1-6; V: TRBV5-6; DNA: TGTGCCAGCAGCTTGTCCGGGACAGACCAACGCTCCTATAATTCACCCCTCCACTTT; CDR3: CASSLSGTDQRSYNSPLHF
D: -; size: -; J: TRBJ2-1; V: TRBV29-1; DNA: TGCAGCGCTCAAGGTGGGGGGAGCGGGCACAATGAGCAGTTCTTC; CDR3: CSAQGGGSGHNEQFF
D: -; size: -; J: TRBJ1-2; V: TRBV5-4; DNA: TGTGCCAGCAGTTCGCCGTCCGTTTATGGCTACACCTTC; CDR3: CASSSPSVYGYTF
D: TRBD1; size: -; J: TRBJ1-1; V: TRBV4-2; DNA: TGTGCCAGCAGCTGGACAGGGGGCGATTTCACTGAAGCTTTCTTT; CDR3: CASSWTGGDFTEAFF
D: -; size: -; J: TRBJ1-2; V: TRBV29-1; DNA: TGCAGCGTGGCCCGGGAGAGTCTCTATGGCTACACCTTC; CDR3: CSVARESLYGYTF
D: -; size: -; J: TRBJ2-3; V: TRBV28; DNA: TGTGCCAGCAGTTCCCCGACAGGTGTGGGTACAGATACGCAGTATTTT; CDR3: CASSSPTGVGTDTQYF
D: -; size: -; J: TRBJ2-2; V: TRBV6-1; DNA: TGTGCCAGCAGTGGGCACAGGAACACCGGGGAGCTGTTTTTT; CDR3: CASSGHRNTGELFF
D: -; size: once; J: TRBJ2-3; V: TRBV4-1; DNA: TGCGCCAGCAGCCAAGTTCGGGGGGCAAGCACAGATACGCAGTATTTT; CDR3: CASSQVRGASTDTQYF
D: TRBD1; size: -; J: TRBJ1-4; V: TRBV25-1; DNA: TGTGCCAGCAGTGAATACAGGGGGGGTGCTAATGAAAAACTGTTTTTT; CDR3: CASSEYRGGANEKLFF
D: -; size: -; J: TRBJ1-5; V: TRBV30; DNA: TGTGCCTGGAGTGTATCCAGAAAGGACAATCAGCCCCAGCATTTT; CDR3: CAWSVSRKDNQPQHF
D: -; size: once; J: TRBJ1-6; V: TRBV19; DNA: TGTGCCAGTACCGAGGGCAGCTCCTATAATTCACCCCTCCACTTT; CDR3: CASTEGSSYNSPLHF
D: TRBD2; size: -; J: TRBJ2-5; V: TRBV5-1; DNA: TGCGCCAGCAGCCCCGCGGGGGGGCAATATGAGACCCAGTACTTC; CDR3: CASSPAGGQYETQYF
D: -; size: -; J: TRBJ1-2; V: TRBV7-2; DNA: TGTGCCAGCAGCGCCACAGGGTACTATGGCTACACCTTC; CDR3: CASSATGYYGYTF
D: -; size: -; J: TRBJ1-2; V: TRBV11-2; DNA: TGTGCCGCGGGGGGAGGAGGCTACACCTTC; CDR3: CAAGGGGYTF
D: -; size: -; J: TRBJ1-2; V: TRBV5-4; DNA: TGTGCCAGCAGCTTGTCCCTGGGAGGCTACACCTTC; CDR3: CASSLSLGGYTF
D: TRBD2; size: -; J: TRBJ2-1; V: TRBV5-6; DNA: TGTGCCAGCACCCGCCGGGGGGGGGATAGACGTGCGGCCGGGAATGAGCAGTTCTTC; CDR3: CASTRRGGDRRAAGNEQFF
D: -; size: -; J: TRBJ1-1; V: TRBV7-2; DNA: TGTGCCAGCAGCCTGGCCGCGCGAGGGGCTAATGAAGCTTTCTTT; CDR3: CASSLAARGANEAFF
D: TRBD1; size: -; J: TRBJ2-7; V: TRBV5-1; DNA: TGCGCCAGCAGGTCCGGGACAGAGATCTACGAGCAGTACTTC; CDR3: CASRSGTEIYEQYF
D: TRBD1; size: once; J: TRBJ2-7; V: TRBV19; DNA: TGTGCCACCGGGGACAGGGCCGAGCAGTACTTC; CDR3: CATGDRAEQYF
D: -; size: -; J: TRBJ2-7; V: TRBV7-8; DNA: TGTGCCAGCAGCTTAGGGGAGATCTACGAGCAGTACTTC; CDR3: CASSLGEIYEQYF